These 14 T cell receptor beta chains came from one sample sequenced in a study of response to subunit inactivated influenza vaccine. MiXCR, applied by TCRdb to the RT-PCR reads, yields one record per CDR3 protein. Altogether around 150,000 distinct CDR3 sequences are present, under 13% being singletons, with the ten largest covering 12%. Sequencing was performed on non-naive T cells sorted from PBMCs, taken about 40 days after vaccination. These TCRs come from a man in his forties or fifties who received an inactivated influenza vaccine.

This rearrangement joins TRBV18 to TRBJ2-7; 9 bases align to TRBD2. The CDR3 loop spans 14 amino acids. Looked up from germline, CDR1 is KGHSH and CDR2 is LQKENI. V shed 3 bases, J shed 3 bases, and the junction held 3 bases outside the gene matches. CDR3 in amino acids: CASSPTTSGYEQYF. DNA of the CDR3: TGTGCCAGCTCACCTACGACTAGCGGCTACGAGCAGTACTTC.

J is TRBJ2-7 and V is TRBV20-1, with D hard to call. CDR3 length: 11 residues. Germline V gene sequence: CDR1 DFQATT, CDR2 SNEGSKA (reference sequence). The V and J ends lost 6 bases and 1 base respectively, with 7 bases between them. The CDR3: CSASRSYEQYF. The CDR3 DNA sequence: TGCAGTGCGAGTAGGTCCTACGAGCAGTACTTC.

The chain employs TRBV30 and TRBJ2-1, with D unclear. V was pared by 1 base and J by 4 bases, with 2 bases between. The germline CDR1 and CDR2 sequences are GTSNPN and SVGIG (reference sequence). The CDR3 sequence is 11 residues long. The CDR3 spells CAWSGYNEQFF. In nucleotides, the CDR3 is TGTGCCTGGAGTGGGTACAATGAGCAGTTCTTC.

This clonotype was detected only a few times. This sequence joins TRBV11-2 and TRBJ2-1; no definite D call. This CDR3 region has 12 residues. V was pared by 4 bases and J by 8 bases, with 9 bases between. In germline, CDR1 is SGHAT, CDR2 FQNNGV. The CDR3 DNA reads TGTGCCAGCAGCTCCTTATCTTATGAGCAGTTCTTC. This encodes CASSSLSYEQFF.

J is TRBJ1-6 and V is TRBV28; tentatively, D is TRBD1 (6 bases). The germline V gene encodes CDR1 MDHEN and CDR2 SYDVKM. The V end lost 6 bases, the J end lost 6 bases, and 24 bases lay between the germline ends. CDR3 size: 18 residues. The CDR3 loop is CASRGVRGGNGPNSPLHF. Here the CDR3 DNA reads TGTGCCAGCAGGGGGGTCCGCGGGGGCAACGGTCCTAATTCACCCCTCCACTTT.

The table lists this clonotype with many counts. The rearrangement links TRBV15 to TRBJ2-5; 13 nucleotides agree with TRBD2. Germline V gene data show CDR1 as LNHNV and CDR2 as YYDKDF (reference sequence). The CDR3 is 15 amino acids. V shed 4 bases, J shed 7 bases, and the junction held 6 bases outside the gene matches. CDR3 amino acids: CATSKGLAGSGTQYF. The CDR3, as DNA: TGTGCCACCAGCAAGGGACTAGCGGGATCGGGGACCCAGTACTTC.

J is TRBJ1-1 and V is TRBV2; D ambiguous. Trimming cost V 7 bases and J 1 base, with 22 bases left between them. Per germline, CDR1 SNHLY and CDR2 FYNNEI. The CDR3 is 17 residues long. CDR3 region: CASNRGRRLSKNTEAFF. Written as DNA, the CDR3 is TGTGCCAGCAATCGAGGCAGAAGATTGTCGAAGAACACTGAAGCTTTCTTT.

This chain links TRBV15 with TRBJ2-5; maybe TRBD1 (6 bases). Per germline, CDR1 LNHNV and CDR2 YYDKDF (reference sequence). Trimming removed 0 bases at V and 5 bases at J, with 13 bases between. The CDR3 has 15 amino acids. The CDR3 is CATSRDQGQGETQYF. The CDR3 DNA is TGTGCCACCAGCAGAGATCAGGGACAAGGGGAGACCCAGTACTTC.

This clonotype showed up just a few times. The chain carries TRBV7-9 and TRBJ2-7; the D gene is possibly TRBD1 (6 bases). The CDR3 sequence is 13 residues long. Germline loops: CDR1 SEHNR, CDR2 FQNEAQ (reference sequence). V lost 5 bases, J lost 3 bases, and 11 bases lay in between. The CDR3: CASSRAQGYEQYF. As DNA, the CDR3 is TGTGCCAGCAGCAGAGCACAGGGCTACGAGCAGTACTTC.

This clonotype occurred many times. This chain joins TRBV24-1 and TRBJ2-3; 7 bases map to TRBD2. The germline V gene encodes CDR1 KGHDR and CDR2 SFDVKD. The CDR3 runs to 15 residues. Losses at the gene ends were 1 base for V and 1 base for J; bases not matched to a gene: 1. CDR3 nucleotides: TGTGCCACCAGTGATTTCCGGGGGGGCACAGATACGCAGTATTTT. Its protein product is CATSDFRGGTDTQYF.

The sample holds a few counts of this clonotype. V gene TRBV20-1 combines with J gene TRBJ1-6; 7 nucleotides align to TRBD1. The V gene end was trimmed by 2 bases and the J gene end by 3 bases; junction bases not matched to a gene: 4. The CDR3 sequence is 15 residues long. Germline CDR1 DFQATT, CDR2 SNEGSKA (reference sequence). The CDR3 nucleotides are TGCAGTGCTAGACCAGGGACAGTCTATAATTCACCCCTCCACTTT. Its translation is CSARPGTVYNSPLHF.

CDR3 DNA: TGTGCCAGTGGGACAGACGACACCCTCCACTTT. It is translated as CASGTDDTLHF. V is TRBV7-9 and J is TRBJ1-6; 7 bases fit TRBD1. This CDR3 is built from 11 residues. The germline CDR1 and CDR2 sequences are SEHNR and FQNEAQ (reference sequence). Unmatched junction bases numbered 7, after V lost 9 bases and J lost 14 bases. The whole variable domain, remainder taken from reference TRBV7-9 and TRBJ1-6, is DTGVSQNPRHKITKRGQNVTFRCDPISEHNRLYWYRQTLGQGPEFLTYFQNEAQLEKSRLLSDRFSAERPKGSFSTLEIQRTEQGDSAMYLCASGTDDTLHFGNGTRLTVT.

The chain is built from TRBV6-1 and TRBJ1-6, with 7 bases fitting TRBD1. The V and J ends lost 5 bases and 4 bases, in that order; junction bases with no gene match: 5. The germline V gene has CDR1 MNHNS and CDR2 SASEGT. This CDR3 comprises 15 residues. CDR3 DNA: TGTGCCAGCAGTACCGGGACAGCTTATAATTCACCCCTCCACTTT. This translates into CASSTGTAYNSPLHF.

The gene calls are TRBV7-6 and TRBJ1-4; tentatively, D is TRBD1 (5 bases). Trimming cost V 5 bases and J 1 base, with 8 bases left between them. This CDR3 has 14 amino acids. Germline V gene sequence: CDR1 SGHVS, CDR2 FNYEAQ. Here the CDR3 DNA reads TGTGCCAGCAGCCATGACAGAACTAATGAAAAACTGTTTTTT. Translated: CASSHDRTNEKLFF.